A single sample gave rise to the 13 T cell receptor beta chains below, sequenced in a study of early T cells in non-severe SARS-CoV-2 infection. TCRdb itself ran the 5' RACE reads through MiXCR, one entry per CDR3 protein. The sample has about 64,000 distinct CDR3 sequences, around 19% seen once; the top ten hold 8% to 10%. Sequencing was performed on whole blood, taken at baseline. These receptor sequences come from an adult who was a healthcare worker with PCR-confirmed SARS-CoV-2 infection or an uninfected control (not recorded which).

By its share, this clonotype is medium-sized. The genes are TRBV5-1 and TRBJ2-1, with 9 nucleotides matching TRBD2. Per germline, CDR1 SGHRS and CDR2 YFSETQ. V lost 4 bases, J lost 0 bases, and 2 bases stayed unmatched. This CDR3 region has 15 residues. CDR3 protein: CASSDSGSSYNEQFF. The DNA for the CDR3 is TGCGCCAGCAGCGATAGCGGGAGCTCCTACAATGAGCAGTTCTTC. The whole variable domain, filled in from reference TRBV5-1 and TRBJ2-1, reads KAGVTQTPRYLIKTRGQQVTLSCSPISGHRSVSWYQQTPGQGLQFLFEYFSETQRNKGNFPGRFSGRQFSNSRSEMNVSTLELGDSALYLCASSDSGSSYNEQFFGPGTRLTVL.

This clonotype was picked up a small number of times. This chain joins TRBV19 and TRBJ2-7; 10 positions match TRBD1. This CDR3 has 16 residues. The germline CDR1 and CDR2 sequences are LNHDA and SQIVND (reference sequence). V dropped 5 bases and J dropped 2; count of bases not matched to a gene: 9. CDR3 coding DNA: TGTGCCAGTAGTCCACAGACAGGGGGCCGCACCTACGAGCAGTACTTC. This encodes CASSPQTGGRTYEQYF.

V usage is TRBV27 and J usage is TRBJ1-5; TRBD1 might be the D (5 bases). The germline CDR1 and CDR2 sequences are MNHEY and SMNVEV (reference sequence). Trimming shortened V by 3 bases and J by 2 bases, and 8 bases separated the two germline ends. The CDR3 runs to 14 residues. This CDR3 reads CASSLGDGNQPQHF. The CDR3 coding sequence is TGTGCCAGCAGTTTGGGGGATGGCAATCAGCCCCAGCATTTT.

This clonotype was seen a few times. CDR3 bases: TGTGCCAGCAGCCAAACGCCCGGCTTCACAGATACGCAGTATTTT. This codes for CASSQTPGFTDTQYF. The chain links TRBV3-1 to TRBJ2-3; D is unclear. Looked up from germline, CDR1 is LGHDT and CDR2 is YNNKEL (reference sequence). V was trimmed by 2 bases and J by 2 bases, leaving 11 bases between them. This CDR3 spans 15 amino acids.

The V gene is TRBV5-1, the J gene TRBJ1-6; 7 bases fit TRBD1. The CDR3 has 17 amino acids. The V gene's germline CDR1 is SGHRS and CDR2 YFSETQ. Unmatched junction bases numbered 7, after V lost 4 bases and J lost 0 bases. CDR3 region: CASSNRDRISYNSPLHF. CDR3 coding DNA: TGCGCCAGCAGCAACCGGGACAGAATCTCCTATAATTCACCCCTCCACTTT.

The chain combines TRBV5-1 with TRBJ2-2; 8 nucleotides align to TRBD2. Trimming took 0 bases from V and 6 from J; bases not matched to a gene: 4. CDR3 length: 15 amino acids. Germline values: CDR1 SGHRS, CDR2 YFSETQ. CDR3 bases: TGCGCCAGCAGCTTGGGAACTAGCGGTGCCGGGGAGCTGTTTTTT. The encoded protein is CASSLGTSGAGELFF.

There are a few counts of this clonotype. Here the CDR3 DNA reads TGTGCCAGCAGCCAGCCCGGACAGGGCAGAATGGATAATGAGCAGTTCTTC. Its protein product is CASSQPGQGRMDNEQFF. The gene calls are TRBV14 and TRBJ2-1, with 8 bases matching TRBD1. V was clipped by 3 bases and J by 7 bases; unmatched bases: 14. The CDR3 has 17 residues. The germline V gene encodes CDR1 SGHDN and CDR2 FVKESK.

The chain has TRBV2 and TRBJ2-6; D is ambiguous. CDR1 SNHLY and CDR2 FYNNEI come from the germline V gene. The CDR3 has 12 residues. Trimming stripped 8 bases from V and 2 bases from J, with 4 bases between. CDR3 protein: CASGTGANVLTF. Here the CDR3 DNA reads TGTGCCAGCGGAACTGGGGCCAACGTCCTGACTTTC. Using reference TRBV2 and TRBJ2-6 for the parts outside the CDR3, the full variable domain is EPEVTQTPSHQVTQMGQEVILRCVPISNHLYFYWYRQILGQKVEFLVSFYNNEISEKSEIFDDQFSVERPDGSNFTLKIRSTKLEDSAMYFCASGTGANVLTFGAGSRLTVL.

The J gene is TRBJ1-1, the V gene TRBV9; D gene ambiguous. Trimming shortened V by 0 bases and J by 4 bases, and 10 bases separated the two germline ends. CDR3 length equals 14 residues. Per the germline V gene, CDR1 is SGDLS and CDR2 is YYNGEE. DNA of the CDR3: TGTGCCAGCAGCGTAGCCCCGGAGTCCACTGAAGCTTTCTTT. Translating gives CASSVAPESTEAFF.

A few counts support this clonotype. The V and J genes are TRBV6-5 and TRBJ2-2; D is undetermined. Germline V gives CDR1 MNHEY, CDR2 SVGAGI. V was shortened by 0 bases and J by 1 base, with 6 bases between the two germline ends. The CDR3 has 15 residues. DNA of the CDR3: TGTGCCAGCAGTTACTCGATCCTGAACACCGGGGAGCTGTTTTTT. Translated: CASSYSILNTGELFF.

This clonotype came up many times. The chain employs TRBV7-9 and TRBJ2-1, with 9 nucleotides matching TRBD2. Trimming at V came to 5 bases and at J to 8 bases, leaving 13 bases not matched to a gene. Germline values: CDR1 SEHNR, CDR2 FQNEAQ (reference sequence). The CDR3 consists of 16 residues. As DNA, the CDR3 is TGTGCCAGCAGCCCGACTAGCGGTAAGACGGGCGATGAGCAGTTCTTC. This sequence encodes CASSPTSGKTGDEQFF.

This clonotype turned up a few times. The chain employs TRBV5-1 and TRBJ1-2; 7 nucleotides line up with TRBD1. Losses at the gene ends were 0 bases for V and 1 base for J; bases not matched to a gene: 6. The CDR3 has 16 amino acids. The germline V gene encodes CDR1 SGHRS and CDR2 YFSETQ. CDR3 sequence: CASSLEGQQNNYGYTF. Here the CDR3 DNA reads TGCGCCAGCAGCTTGGAGGGACAGCAGAATAACTATGGCTACACCTTC.

This clonotype was counted between two and nine times. The chain uses TRBV11-2 and TRBJ2-7; D not certain. Trimming pared 4 bases from V and 0 bases from J, leaving 16 bases between. Per the germline V gene, CDR1 is SGHAT and CDR2 is FQNNGV. The CDR3 sequence is 16 residues long. CDR3 residues: CASSSYRQSSSYEQYF. For the CDR3, the DNA is TGTGCCAGCAGCTCTTACCGTCAGTCGAGCTCCTACGAGCAGTACTTC.